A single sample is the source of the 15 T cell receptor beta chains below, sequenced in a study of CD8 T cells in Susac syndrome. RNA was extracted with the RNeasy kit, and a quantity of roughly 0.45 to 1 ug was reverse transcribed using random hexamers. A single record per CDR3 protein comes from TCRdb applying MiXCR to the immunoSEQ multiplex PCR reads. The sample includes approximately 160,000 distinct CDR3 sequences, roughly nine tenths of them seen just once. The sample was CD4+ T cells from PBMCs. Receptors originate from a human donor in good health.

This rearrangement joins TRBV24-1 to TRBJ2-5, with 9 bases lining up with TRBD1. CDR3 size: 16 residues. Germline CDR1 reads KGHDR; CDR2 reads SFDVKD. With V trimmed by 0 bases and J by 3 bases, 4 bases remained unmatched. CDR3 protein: CATSDLGQGRKETQYF. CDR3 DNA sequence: TGTGCCACCAGTGATTTGGGACAGGGGAGGAAAGAGACCCAGTACTTC.

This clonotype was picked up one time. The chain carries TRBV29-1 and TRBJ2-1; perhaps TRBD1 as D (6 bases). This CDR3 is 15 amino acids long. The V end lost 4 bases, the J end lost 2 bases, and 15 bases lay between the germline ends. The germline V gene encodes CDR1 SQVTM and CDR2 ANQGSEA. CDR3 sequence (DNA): TGCAGCGTTGGCCCCGGACAGCTCACCTACAATGAGCAGTTCTTC. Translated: CSVGPGQLTYNEQFF.

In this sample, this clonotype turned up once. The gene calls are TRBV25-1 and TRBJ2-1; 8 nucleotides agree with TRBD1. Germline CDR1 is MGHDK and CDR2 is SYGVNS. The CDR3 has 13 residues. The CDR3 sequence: CAARTGTYNEQFF. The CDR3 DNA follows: TGTGCAGCGAGGACAGGGACCTACAATGAGCAGTTCTTC.

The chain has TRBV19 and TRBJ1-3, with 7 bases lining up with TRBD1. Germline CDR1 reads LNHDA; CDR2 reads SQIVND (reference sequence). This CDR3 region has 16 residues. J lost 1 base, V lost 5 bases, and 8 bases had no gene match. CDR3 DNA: TGTGCCAGTAGTGGCCGGGACAGCGTGTCTGGAAACACCATATATTTT. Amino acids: CASSGRDSVSGNTIYF.

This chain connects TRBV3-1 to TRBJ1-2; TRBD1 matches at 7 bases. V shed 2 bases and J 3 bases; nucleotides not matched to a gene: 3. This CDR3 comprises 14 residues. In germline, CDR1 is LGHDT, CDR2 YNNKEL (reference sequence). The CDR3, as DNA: TGTGCCAGCAGCCAACTCACAGGGGACTATGGCTACACCTTC. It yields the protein CASSQLTGDYGYTF.

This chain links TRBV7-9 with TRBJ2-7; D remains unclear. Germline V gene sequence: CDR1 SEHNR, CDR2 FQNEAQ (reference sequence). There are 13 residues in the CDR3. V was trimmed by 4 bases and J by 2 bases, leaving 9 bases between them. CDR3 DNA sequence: TGTGCCAGCAGCTCTGTGGCTACCTACGAGCAGTACTTC. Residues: CASSSVATYEQYF.

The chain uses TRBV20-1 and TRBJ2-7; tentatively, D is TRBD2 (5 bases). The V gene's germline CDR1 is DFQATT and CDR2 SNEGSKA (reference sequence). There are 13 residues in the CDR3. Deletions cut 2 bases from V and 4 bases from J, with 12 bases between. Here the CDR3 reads CSARSGSTYEQYF. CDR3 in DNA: TGCAGTGCTAGATCGGGATCGACGTACGAGCAGTACTTC.

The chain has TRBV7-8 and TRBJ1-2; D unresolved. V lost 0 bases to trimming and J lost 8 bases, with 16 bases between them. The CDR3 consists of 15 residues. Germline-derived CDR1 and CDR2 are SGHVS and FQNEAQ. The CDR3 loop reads CASSLALTRAEGYTF. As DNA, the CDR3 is TGTGCCAGCAGCTTAGCCCTGACAAGGGCTGAGGGCTACACCTTC.

CDR3 sequence (DNA): TGTGCCAGCATTGAGGGGGGCGCAGGCTACGAGCAGTACTTC. It translates to CASIEGGAGYEQYF. V usage is TRBV28 and J usage is TRBJ2-7, with D perhaps TRBD1 or TRBD2 (6 bases each). The CDR3 extends over 14 amino acids. CDR1 is MDHEN, CDR2 SYDVKM, per germline. The ends were cut back, 7 bases at V and 3 bases at J, with 16 bases in the middle.

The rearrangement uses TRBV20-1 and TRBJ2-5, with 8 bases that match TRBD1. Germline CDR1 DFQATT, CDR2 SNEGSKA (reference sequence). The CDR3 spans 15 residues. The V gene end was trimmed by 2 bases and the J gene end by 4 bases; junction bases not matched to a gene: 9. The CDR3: CSARPAGTGVETQYF. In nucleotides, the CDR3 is TGCAGTGCTAGACCTGCCGGGACAGGAGTAGAGACCCAGTACTTC.

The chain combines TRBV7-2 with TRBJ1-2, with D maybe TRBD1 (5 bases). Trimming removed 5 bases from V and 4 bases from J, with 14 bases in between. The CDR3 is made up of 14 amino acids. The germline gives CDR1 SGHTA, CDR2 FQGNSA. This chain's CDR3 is CASSTAGGGYGYTF. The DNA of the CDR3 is TGTGCCAGCAGCACCGCGGGGGGGGGCTATGGCTACACCTTC.

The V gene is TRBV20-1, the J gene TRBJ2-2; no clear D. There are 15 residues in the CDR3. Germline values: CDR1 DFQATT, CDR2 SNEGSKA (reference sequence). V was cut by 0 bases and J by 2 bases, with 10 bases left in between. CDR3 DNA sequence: TGCAGTGCTAGAGATCCAGGACCAAACACCGGGGAGCTGTTTTTT. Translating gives CSARDPGPNTGELFF.

The CDR3 DNA reads TGCAGTGCTGATCGGATCGGACTGGCAACCTACGAGCAGTACTTC. It encodes CSADRIGLATYEQYF. V gene TRBV20-1 combines with J gene TRBJ2-7, with a weak D call TRBD2 (5 bases). Trimming left V 5 bases short and J 2 bases short, with 19 bases between. The CDR3 spans 15 residues. CDR1 is DFQATT, CDR2 SNEGSKA, per germline (reference sequence).

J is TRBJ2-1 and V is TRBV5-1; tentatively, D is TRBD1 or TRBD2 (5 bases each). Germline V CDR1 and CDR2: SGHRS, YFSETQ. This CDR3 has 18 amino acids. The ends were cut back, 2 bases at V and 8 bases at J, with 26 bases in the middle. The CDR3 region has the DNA TGCGCCAGCAGCTTACTGTTGGGGCGGAGCGGTGGTACGGATGAGCAGTTCTTC. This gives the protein CASSLLLGRSGGTDEQFF.

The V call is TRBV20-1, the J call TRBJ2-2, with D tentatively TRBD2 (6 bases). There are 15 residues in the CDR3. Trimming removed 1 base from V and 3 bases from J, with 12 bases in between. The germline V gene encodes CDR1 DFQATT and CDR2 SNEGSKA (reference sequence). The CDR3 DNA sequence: TGCAGTGCTAGAGGGCCTAGCGAGGACACCGGGGAGCTGTTTTTT. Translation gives CSARGPSEDTGELFF.